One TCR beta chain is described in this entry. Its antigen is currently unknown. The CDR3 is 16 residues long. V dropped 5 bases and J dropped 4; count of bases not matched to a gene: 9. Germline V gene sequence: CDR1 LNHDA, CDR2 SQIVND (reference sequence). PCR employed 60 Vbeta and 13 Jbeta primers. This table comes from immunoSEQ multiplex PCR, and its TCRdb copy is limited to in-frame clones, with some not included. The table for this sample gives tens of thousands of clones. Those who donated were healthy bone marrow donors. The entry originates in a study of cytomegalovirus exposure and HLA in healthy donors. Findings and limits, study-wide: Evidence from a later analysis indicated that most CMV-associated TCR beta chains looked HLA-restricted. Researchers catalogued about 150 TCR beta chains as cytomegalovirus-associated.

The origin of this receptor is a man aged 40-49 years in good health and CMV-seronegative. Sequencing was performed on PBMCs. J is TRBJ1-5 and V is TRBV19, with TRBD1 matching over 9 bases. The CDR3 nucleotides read TGTGCCAGTAGTGGAGGACAGGGGAGGTGGAATCAGCCCCAGCATTTT. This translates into CASSGGQGRWNQPQHF.